This T cell receptor (beta chain) was found in a study of PD-1 blockade in classical Hodgkin lymphoma. Study observations and caveats: Relapsed/refractory patients reportedly had lower baseline diversity than newly diagnosed patients. The causes of the repertoire differences, possibly disease activity or prior therapy, remain undefined.

Generated by immunoSEQ multiplex PCR, the TCRdb table keeps only in-frame clones and is missing some. The data hold 15,000 or so clones, with about four fifths observed a single time. About this clone itself: No antigen is known for it.

Regarding time point: newly diagnosed, previously untreated cHL patient sample. PBMCs from patients with newly diagnosed, untreated classical Hodgkin lymphoma served as a comparison group for the relapsed/refractory trial patients. The CDR3 length is 15 residues. Germline-derived CDR1 and CDR2 are SGHDT and YYEEEE. The V and J ends lost 0 bases and 3 bases respectively, with 12 bases between them. Specimen: peripheral blood mononuclear cells (PBMCs). This receptor was obtained from a human donor with classical Hodgkin lymphoma. The gene calls are TRBV5-6 and TRBJ1-1; the D gene is possibly TRBD1 (5 bases). The CDR3 nucleotides read TGTGCCAGCAGCTTGGTGGCAGGGCACCACACTGAAGCTTTCTTT. Amino acid sequence: CASSLVAGHHTEAFF.